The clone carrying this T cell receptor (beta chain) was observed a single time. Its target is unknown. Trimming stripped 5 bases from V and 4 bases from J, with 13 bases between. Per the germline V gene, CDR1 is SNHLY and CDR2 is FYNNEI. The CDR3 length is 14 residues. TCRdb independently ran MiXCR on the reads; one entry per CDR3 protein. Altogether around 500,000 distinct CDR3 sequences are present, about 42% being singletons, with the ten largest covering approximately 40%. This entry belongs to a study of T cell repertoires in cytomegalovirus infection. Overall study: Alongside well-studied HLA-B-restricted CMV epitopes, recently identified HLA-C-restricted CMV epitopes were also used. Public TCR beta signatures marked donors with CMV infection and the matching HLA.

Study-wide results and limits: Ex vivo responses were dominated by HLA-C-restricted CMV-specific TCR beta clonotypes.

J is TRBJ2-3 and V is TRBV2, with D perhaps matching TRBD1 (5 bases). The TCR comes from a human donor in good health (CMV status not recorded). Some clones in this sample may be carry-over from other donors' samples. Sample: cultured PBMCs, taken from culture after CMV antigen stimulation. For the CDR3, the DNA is TGTGCCAGCAGTCCGGAAACAGGTGCAGATACGCAGTATTTT. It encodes CASSPETGADTQYF.